Detailed here is one T cell receptor (beta chain). This sample was included in a study of blood T cell repertoires in COVID-19. Across the study: The samples span acute and convalescent COVID-19 from the United States, Italy and Spain. Nucleic acid was either cDNA or gDNA, and it came from T cells, B-cell-depleted T cells, or PBMCs.

This CDR3 has 12 residues. Germline CDR1 SEHNR, CDR2 FQNEAQ (reference sequence). Trimming took off 6 bases at V and 3 bases at J, with 6 bases between the two ends. Per the authors' pipeline: Using reference gene primer amplification, nucleated cell counts were estimated. Clones were read by immunoSEQ multiplex PCR, and TCRdb kept only the in-frame ones, dropping some. That table furnishes V, J and clone size, whereas the DNA furnished D and trimming. The sample has 160,000 or so clones, about 90% seen once. The chain has TRBV7-9 and TRBJ1-5, with D unclear. This clonotype originated in a man between 60 and 75 years old with acute or convalescent COVID-19. Sequenced input: peripheral blood. The CDR3 is CASRQHNQPQHF. In DNA, the CDR3 is TGTGCCAGCAGACAGCACAATCAGCCCCAGCATTTT.